This TCR beta chain was retrieved from a study of cytomegalovirus exposure and HLA in healthy donors (TCRdb year 2017). Background for the entire study: A later analysis indicated that the 130 or so validation repertoires were generated on the platform also employed for the 700 or so repertoires of the first cohort. The study was designed to test whether signatures of past pathogen exposure could be identified by cataloging public T cell receptors. Along with the 666-subject first cohort, a separate validation cohort of over 90 different subjects was used. To predict cytomegalovirus infection status, the study combined high-throughput TCR immunosequencing, statistical association of individual TCRs with disease status, and machine learning. The study at large found these results: A later analysis found that TCRs clustered in the first cohort also tended to co-occur in the roughly 120 validation repertoires, with more than 90% of cluster scores above 0. All 120 or so repertoires were used to score co-occurrence in the validation cohort in a later analysis, because that analysis had no HLA typing for the cohort. Cytomegalovirus status was reported to be diagnosed by the classifier with high specificity and sensitivity in both the original and validation cohorts. Most TCR sequences were seen in very few donors, while some public TCRs were found in many individuals. A total of roughly 160 TCR beta chains were listed by the study as associated with cytomegalovirus. In vitro tests confirmed that a few of the cytomegalovirus-associated TCR beta chains recognize cytomegalovirus antigens. The authors suggested that the approach could potentially be extended to other disease states and immunological phenotypes.

Cut back by 5 bases and 8 bases, the V and J ends lie 12 bases apart. The CDR3 covers 12 residues, taking in both the cysteine and the phenylalanine. The sequence is cut down to CDR3 DNA, 36 bases in frame from base 1. CDR1 and CDR2 (LNHDA, SQIVND) derive from the germline V gene (reference sequence). The method behind the library was the immunoSEQ multiplex PCR assay. On the study's bioinformatics: To diagnose cytomegalovirus status from the catalog of TCR beta chain sequences, a statistical classification framework was built. The source is immuneACCESS, and TCRdb retained only in-frame sequences with V and J called. Part of the clones is not carried over; for the studies checked, unresolved V genes explain less than half of this, and the remainder is unexplained. The D gene and trimming were derived from the DNA, and the V and J assignments and clone size from that table. The sample profile shows roughly 60,000 clones; roughly 90% of them were found once. The ten largest account for 2% to 2.5% of the sample.

A remark on this clone: It lacks a known antigen. Qualities for individual bases were not recorded, and no much larger clone is one base off.

Separate from the approximately 700-subject first cohort, the validation cohort of over 90 subjects was the group to which the donors belonged. The chain employs TRBV19 and TRBJ1-1, with the identity of the D gene unclear. Material: PBMCs. The TCR sequence derives from a woman aged 30 to 39 in good health and CMV-seronegative. The CDR3 protein sequence reads: CASSPAAAEAFF. The DNA reads as follows: TGTGCCAGTAGTCCGGCGGCGGCCGAAGCTTTCTTT.